The rows below give T cell receptor beta chains drawn from one sample of a study of blood T cell repertoires in COVID-19. The repertoire was sequenced with immunoSEQ multiplex PCR; TCRdb's copy has only in-frame clones and lacks some. The sample contains over 85,000 clones, approximately 86% of which appear only once. The sample consisted of peripheral blood. These receptors came from a man aged 40-50 years with acute or convalescent COVID-19. Both conserved end residues are trimmed from each CDR3.

v_call,j_call,cdr3_aa
TRBV6-2/TRBV6-3,TRBJ2-7,ASSQNFGTGGPYEQY
TRBV7-8,TRBJ2-2,ASSVTGDTGELF
TRBV19,TRBJ1-3,ASSPQAEPGNTIY
TRBV10-2,TRBJ1-1,ASSADRPSGTEAF
TRBV2,TRBJ1-6,ASSDRGPAPLH
TRBV5-1,TRBJ2-4,ASSPNTGLAKNIQY
TRBV3-1/TRBV3-2,TRBJ2-7,ASSPNSYEQY
TRBV14,TRBJ2-7,ASSQRLAGPYEQY
TRBV11-3,TRBJ2-2,ASSPLLAGDGELF
TRBV29-1,TRBJ2-7,SVQTSGSSYEQY
TRBV3-1/TRBV3-2,TRBJ2-1,ASSLAGERNEQF
TRBV10-2,TRBJ2-3,ATAGQRPTNTQY
TRBV6-2/TRBV6-3,TRBJ2-1,ASSYSYSGGNEQF
TRBV7-9,TRBJ1-1,ASSLGGGRGSTEAF
TRBV10-3,TRBJ2-7,AISGGQGSEQY
TRBV18,TRBJ1-1,ASSLKQGGSGTEAF
TRBV6-5,TRBJ2-2,AARTGGFRTGELF
TRBV4-1,TRBJ1-6,ASSGANRDGSPLH
TRBV7-6,TRBJ2-1,ASSQHGAGRDNEQF
TRBV4-1,TRBJ2-7,ASSQIQGGGIYEQY